This TCR beta chain was sequenced during a study of metastatic and nonmetastatic thyroid tumors. Study summary: The comparison covered peripheral blood and tumor or nodule tissue in malignant and benign thyroid patients.

The study, taken as a whole, reports: When malignant thyroid tumors were compared with benign nodules, TCR beta diversity was reportedly significantly higher in the malignant tumors. This held in both blood and tumor samples.

The CDR3 contains 18 residues. Germline V gene data show CDR1 as MNHEY and CDR2 as SVGEGT. With 0 bases clipped from V and 3 bases from J, the junction kept 8 bases outside the gene matches. Per the original methods: The study's classifier, a distant-metastasis tool for papillary thyroid cancer, was built using CDR3 differences across clinicopathological groups. TCRdb re-called the PCR reads with MiXCR. In this record, the V and J calls reflect TCRdb's handling and not the investigators' own analysis. The sample yields fewer than 40,000 clones, less than 40% seen once. Notes on this clone: Its target is not known.

Each patient went into thyroid surgery without having received any treatment. The rearrangement uses TRBV6-2 or TRBV6-3 and TRBJ2-1, with TRBD2 identical over 10 bases. The origin of this receptor is a female donor with papillary thyroid cancer or a benign thyroid nodule (not recorded which). Some clones in this sample may be carry-over from other donors' samples. Sequencing input: tumor tissue. The DNA for the CDR3 is TGTGCCAGCAGTTACTCGGACCCCGGGACTAGCGTCTACAATGAGCAGTTCTTC. It specifies CASSYSDPGTSVYNEQFF.